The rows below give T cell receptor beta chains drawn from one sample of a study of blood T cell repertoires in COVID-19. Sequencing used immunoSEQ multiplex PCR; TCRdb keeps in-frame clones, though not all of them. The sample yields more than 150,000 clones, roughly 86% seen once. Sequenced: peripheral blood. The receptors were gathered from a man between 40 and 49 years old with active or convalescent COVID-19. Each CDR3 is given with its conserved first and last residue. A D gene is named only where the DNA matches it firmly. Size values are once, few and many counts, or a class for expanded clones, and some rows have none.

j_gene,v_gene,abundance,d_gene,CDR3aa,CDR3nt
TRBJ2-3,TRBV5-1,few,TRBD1,CASSFLFTGTGSPDTQYF,TGCGCCAGCAGCTTTCTTTTTACCGGGACAGGGAGTCCAGATACGCAGTATTTT
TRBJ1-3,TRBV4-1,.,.,CASSQGQRGGNTIYF,TGCGCCAGCAGCCAAGGACAGAGAGGTGGAAACACCATATATTTT
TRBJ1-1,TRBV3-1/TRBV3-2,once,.,CASSQGRGGLTEAFF,TGTGCCAGCAGCCAAGGGAGGGGGGGCCTCACTGAAGCTTTCTTT
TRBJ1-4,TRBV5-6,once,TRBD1,CASSFGTGDEKLFF,TGTGCCAGCAGCTTTGGGACAGGGGACGAAAAACTGTTTTTT
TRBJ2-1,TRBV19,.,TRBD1,CASSWTGDNEQFF,TGTGCCAGTAGTTGGACAGGGGACAATGAGCAGTTCTTC
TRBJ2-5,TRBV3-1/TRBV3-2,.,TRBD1,CASSLSPGTGGEKRVTQYF,TGTGCCAGCAGCCTTTCTCCCGGGACAGGGGGCGAAAAGAGGGTGACCCAGTACTTC
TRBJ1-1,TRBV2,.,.,CASSPYTEAFF,TGTGCCAGCAGTCCCTACACTGAAGCTTTCTTT
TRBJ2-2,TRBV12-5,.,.,CASGLVMGEAGELFF,TGTGCTAGTGGTTTGGTAATGGGGGAGGCCGGGGAGCTGTTTTTT
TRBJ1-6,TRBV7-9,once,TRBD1,CASSPGQGPNSPLHF,TGTGCCAGCAGCCCCGGACAGGGGCCGAATTCACCCCTCCACTTT
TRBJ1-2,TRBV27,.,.,CASSLSRQDHYGYTF,TGTGCCAGCAGTTTATCCCGACAGGATCACTATGGCTACACCTTC
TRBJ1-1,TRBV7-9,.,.,CASVSGGGTEAFF,TGTGCCAGCGTCAGTGGTGGGGGGACTGAAGCTTTCTTT
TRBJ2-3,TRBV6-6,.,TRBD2,CASIAGGPTDTQYF,TGTGCCAGCATCGCGGGGGGCCCCACAGATACGCAGTATTTT
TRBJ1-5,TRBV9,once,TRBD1,CASSAGQGRGNQPQHF,TGTGCCAGCAGCGCCGGACAGGGTAGGGGCAATCAGCCCCAGCATTTT
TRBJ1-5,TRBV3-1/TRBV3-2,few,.,CASSQDRGQPQHF,TGTGCCAGCAGCCAAGATCGGGGGCAGCCCCAGCATTTT
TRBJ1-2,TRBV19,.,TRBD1,CASTPANRGYGYTF,TGTGCCAGTACCCCTGCAAACAGGGGCTATGGCTACACCTTC
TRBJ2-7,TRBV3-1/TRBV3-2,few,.,CASSQGGITYEQYF,TGTGCCAGCAGCCAAGGCGGCATAACCTACGAGCAGTACTTC
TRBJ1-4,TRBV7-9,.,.,CASSLGGRINEKLFF,TGTGCCAGCAGCTTAGGGGGCCGGATCAATGAAAAACTGTTTTTT
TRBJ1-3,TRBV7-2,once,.,CASSPSPPGSGNTIYF,TGTGCCAGCAGCCCAAGCCCTCCAGGGTCAGGAAACACCATATATTTT
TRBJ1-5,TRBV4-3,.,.,CASSQGGGGQPQHF,TGCGCCAGCAGCCAAGGAGGGGGTGGTCAGCCCCAGCATTTT
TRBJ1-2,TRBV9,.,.,CASSPPGQIYGYTF,TGTGCCAGCAGCCCACCGGGACAAATTTATGGCTACACCTTC
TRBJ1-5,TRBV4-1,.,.,CASSQEWGWGRNQPQHF,TGCGCCAGCAGCCAAGAGTGGGGCTGGGGTCGCAATCAGCCCCAGCATTTT
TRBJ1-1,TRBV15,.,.,CATSTDRNTEAFF,TGTGCCACCAGCACCGACAGAAACACTGAAGCTTTCTTT
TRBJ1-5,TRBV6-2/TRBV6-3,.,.,CASSPGSPQHF,TGTGCCAGCAGCCCGGGCTCGCCCCAGCATTTT